This T cell receptor (beta chain) was retrieved from a study of T cell responses to AZD1222 COVID-19 vaccine. This table comes from immunoSEQ multiplex PCR, and its TCRdb copy is limited to in-frame clones, with some not included. This sample has 95,000 to 150,000 clones, with 85% to 90% found just once. The V gene end was trimmed by 2 bases and the J gene end by 6 bases; junction bases not matched to a gene: 5. The length of the CDR3 is 15 residues. The V gene's germline CDR1 is SGHDT and CDR2 YYEEEE. A note on this clone: Its antigen is as yet unknown.

Study results and limitations: Clonal diversity was possibly underestimated, and the donors were mostly white British, with more females. Mapped onto spike, vaccine-associated CD4 TCRs spanned it and were dominant at 160-218 and 743-854. Epitopes outside B.1.351 and B.1.1.7 mutated regions reportedly drew nearly half of spike TCRs.

The V call is TRBV5-6, the J call TRBJ1-6; 7 bases fit TRBD1. This sequence originates from an adult in good health. The sample in question was peripheral blood, obtained on day 0 of AZD1222 vaccination. CDR3 nucleotide sequence: TGTGCCAGCAGCTTACTCAGGGGGGGTAATTCACCCCTCCACTTT. As protein: CASSLLRGGNSPLHF.